This T cell receptor beta chain was captured in a study of PD-1 blockade in classical Hodgkin lymphoma. Study conclusions and caveats: Newly diagnosed patients had baseline TCR diversity that was reportedly lower than that of healthy donors.

Sequencing used immunoSEQ multiplex PCR; TCRdb keeps in-frame clones, though not all of them. The sample contains roughly 61,000 clones, 85% to 90% of which appear only once. Relapses following autologous stem cell transplantation were seen in all patients, with brentuximab vedotin exposure varying. This CDR3 contains 17 residues. Trimming took 4 bases from V and 1 from J, leaving 20 bases between them. The germline gives CDR1 SGHRS, CDR2 YFSETQ. Comments on this clone: The antigen remains undetermined.

The chain employs TRBV5-1 and TRBJ2-5, with a possible D match to TRBD2 (6 bases). The specimen comprised peripheral blood mononuclear cells (PBMCs), sampled at baseline. The clonotype comes from a human donor with classical Hodgkin lymphoma. The CDR3 region is CASSPLGAGTSQETQYF. In nucleotides, the CDR3 is TGCGCCAGCAGCCCCCTCGGGGCAGGGACTTCCCAAGAGACCCAGTACTTC.